This TCR beta chain appears in the sequencing data of a study of blood T cell repertoires in COVID-19. On the study more broadly: Sites in the United States, Italy and Spain provided acute and convalescent COVID-19 samples. Sources were T cells, B-cell-depleted T cells, or PBMCs; the material itself was cDNA or gDNA.

Seattle researchers signed up patients amid active infection and tracked them longitudinally. Authors' data handling: Researchers report that nucleated cell counts were estimated from reference gene primer amplification. Data came from immunoSEQ multiplex PCR; TCRdb stores just in-frame clones and leaves some out. V and J calls and clone size follow that table, whereas D and trimming were derived from the DNA. Of 55,000 to 70,000 clones detected, around 90% appear once; the ten largest clones hold around 3.5%. CDR1 DFQATT and CDR2 SNEGSKA come from the germline V gene (reference sequence). The CDR3 is 15 amino acids. V was cut by 3 bases and J by 0 bases, with 12 bases left in between.

Sequencing input: peripheral blood. J is TRBJ2-4 and V is TRBV20-1, with D perhaps TRBD1 (5 bases). This clonotype originated in a woman aged 45-60 years with COVID-19, enrolled during active disease. The CDR3 region is CSASRGLLAKNIQYF. The CDR3 DNA is TGCAGTGCTAGTAGGGGCTTACTAGCCAAAAACATTCAGTACTTC.